This TCR beta chain is drawn from a study of preoperative IRX-2 immunotherapy in early breast cancer. Documented treatment: preoperative locoregional IRX-2 cytokine immunotherapy. Samples came from a phase Ib trial of preoperative locoregional IRX-2 cytokine immunotherapy. A few counts support this clone. Only in-frame clones appear in the TCRdb table, and some are missing; sequencing was by immunoSEQ multiplex PCR. This sample has 35,000 to 45,000 clones, with 75% to 85% found just once. Source: lymph node tissue, taken after IRX-2 immunotherapy. The clonotype was recovered from a human donor with breast cancer.

In DNA, the CDR3 is TGTGCCAGCAGTCCCCGCACCCCTTTCGGTTACCCAGATACGCAGTATTTT. Translating gives CASSPRTPFGYPDTQYF. The V and J genes are TRBV6-8 and TRBJ2-3; D uncertain. The CDR3 is 17 amino acids. The V gene lost 5 bases and the J gene lost 4 bases, with 22 bases spanning the gap. Germline CDR1 is MNHGY and CDR2 is SAAAGT.